This T cell receptor (beta chain) was captured in a study of T cell clones after liver transplantation. The CDR3 contains 18 residues. Generated by immunoSEQ multiplex PCR, the TCRdb table keeps only in-frame clones and is missing some. The sample records about 45,000 clones, about 86% being singletons. The sequence was collected from a human patient who received a liver transplant. Some T cells may have originated in the graft donor. The chain carries TRBV21-1 and TRBJ1-5; the table's D call TRBD1 went unverified against the DNA. TRBV21-1 is labeled a pseudogene. The sample consisted of CD4+ T cells from blood, taken 24 months after liver transplant. In DNA, the CDR3 is TGTGCCAGCAGCAAAAAGCCGACAGGGGGGAGAGGCAATCAGCCCCAGCATTTT. It yields the protein CASSKKPTGGRGNQPQHF.